This passage covers 10 T cell receptor beta chains from one sample sequenced in a study of blood T cell repertoires in COVID-19. Method: immunoSEQ multiplex PCR; TCRdb's copy keeps in-frame clones and lacks some. Of 350,000 to 400,000 clones in the sample, roughly 90% were seen once. The sequenced material came from PBMCs or T cells enriched from blood (not recorded which). These receptor sequences come from a woman under 40 who had recovered from COVID-19.

CDR3 residues: CASSVDRGDTIYF. In DNA form, the CDR3 reads TGCGCCAGCAGCGTTGACAGGGGGGACACCATATATTTT. The rearrangement joins TRBV5-1 to TRBJ1-3, with TRBD1 matching 9 bases. CDR3 size: 13 residues. Unmatched junction bases numbered 4, after V lost 4 bases and J lost 8 bases. Per germline, CDR1 SGHRS and CDR2 YFSETQ.

V usage is TRBV19 and J usage is TRBJ1-1; D is unclear. The CDR3 is 11 residues long. Between the trimmed V and J ends, which lost 3 bases and 6 bases, there was a span of 5 bases. Germline CDR1 and CDR2: LNHDA and SQIVND (reference sequence). This CDR3 reads CASSILSEAFF. CDR3 DNA: TGTGCCAGTAGTATTCTCTCTGAAGCTTTCTTT.

This clone was found once. The chain carries TRBV28 and TRBJ2-7, with D perhaps matching TRBD2 (6 bases). The CDR3 runs to 14 residues. V was trimmed by 5 bases and J by 4 bases, leaving 15 bases between them. Germline assignment: CDR1 MDHEN and CDR2 SYDVKM. CDR3 sequence: CASSRRREGYEQYF. In DNA, the CDR3 is TGTGCCAGCAGTAGGAGGCGGGAAGGGTACGAGCAGTACTTC.

The chain couples TRBV10-1 to TRBJ2-5; TRBD2 agrees at 11 bases. This CDR3 spans 16 amino acids. Germline assignment: CDR1 WNHNN and CDR2 SYGVQD (reference sequence). V trimming: 6 bases; J trimming: 4 bases; junction bases outside the gene matches: 10. The CDR3 protein is CASSDGVLAGAETQYF. CDR3 sequence (DNA): TGCGCCAGCAGCGATGGTGTACTAGCGGGAGCAGAGACCCAGTACTTC.

This rearrangement joins TRBV13 to TRBJ1-1; no clear D gene. The CDR3 extends over 14 amino acids. V was shortened by 5 bases and J by 7 bases, with 17 bases between the two germline ends. Germline values: CDR1 PRHDT, CDR2 FYEKMQ (reference sequence). The CDR3 region is CASSLPSIVDEAFF. The CDR3, as DNA: TGTGCCAGCAGCCTGCCGTCGATTGTAGATGAAGCTTTCTTT.

This chain connects TRBV7-2 to TRBJ2-5; 12 bases agree with TRBD2. V was pared by 5 bases and J by 5 bases, with 9 bases of the junction left unmatched. There are 16 residues in the CDR3. In germline, CDR1 is SGHTA, CDR2 FQGNSA. Here the CDR3 DNA reads TGTGCCAGCAGCCTACGACTAGCGGGGGTTGAGGAGACCCAGTACTTC. It translates to CASSLRLAGVEETQYF.

V gene TRBV5-1 combines with J gene TRBJ1-1; the D is unclear. From germline, CDR1 is SGHRS and CDR2 YFSETQ. The CDR3 covers 16 residues. Trimming removed 2 bases from V and 2 bases from J, with 16 bases in between. The CDR3 sequence: CASSLSPGNLNTEAFF. In nucleotides, the CDR3 is TGCGCCAGCAGCTTATCTCCGGGAAACTTAAACACTGAAGCTTTCTTT.

In DNA, the CDR3 is TGCGCCAGCAGCCAATCGGGAGAGTACGAGCAGTACTTC. Protein: CASSQSGEYEQYF. This chain uses TRBV5-1 with TRBJ2-7; weak D call: TRBD2 (6 bases). Germline V gives CDR1 SGHRS, CDR2 YFSETQ. This CDR3 is 13 amino acids long. V dropped 4 bases and J dropped 4 bases, with 12 bases sitting between them.

This chain connects TRBV27 to TRBJ1-6; D perhaps matches TRBD1 (5 bases). V was clipped by 5 bases and J by 8 bases, with 10 bases between them. Per germline, CDR1 MNHEY and CDR2 SMNVEV (reference sequence). CDR3 length equals 13 residues. CDR3: CASSQGFDSPLHF. The CDR3 region has the DNA TGTGCCAGCAGTCAGGGCTTTGATTCACCCCTCCACTTT.

This chain uses TRBV12-3 or TRBV12-4 with TRBJ1-4; D is unclear. Trimming took off 8 bases at V and 8 bases at J, with 12 bases between the two ends. The length of the CDR3 is 12 residues. Here the CDR3 reads CASGRDLEKLFF. The CDR3, as DNA: TGTGCCAGCGGCCGGGATTTAGAAAAACTGTTTTTT.